A selection of T cell receptor beta chains follows, all from one sample in a study of blood T cell repertoires in COVID-19. The method was immunoSEQ multiplex PCR; TCRdb's version includes in-frame clones alone and lacks a portion of them. The top ten clones hold under 6% of a sample with about 140,000 clones, around nine tenths of them seen once. The source material was peripheral blood. These TCRs come from a human donor in a cohort sampled during active COVID-19. Both conserved end residues are part of each CDR3. The listing skips clone size in some rows; elsewhere it reads once, few, many or a size class.

V gene	clone size	J gene	CDR3 protein
TRBV20-1	NA	TRBJ1-2	CSGVDNYGYTF
TRBV11-1	NA	TRBJ1-5	CASSQNRERDQPQHF
TRBV9	NA	TRBJ2-5	CASSPQTPKTQYF
TRBV28	once	TRBJ2-6	CASTRRGLSSGANVLTF
TRBV19	NA	TRBJ2-5	CASSIRQGAGLETQYF
TRBV3-1/TRBV3-2	NA	TRBJ2-3	CATGYAGEWEDTQYF
TRBV19	once	TRBJ2-3	CASSIDTGTSTDTQYF
TRBV28	NA	TRBJ1-3	CASSLGQSYGNTIYF
TRBV28	NA	TRBJ2-3	CASRPSGPFFTDTQYF
TRBV5-1	few	TRBJ1-1	CASSLGGQVGTEAFF
TRBV24-1	NA	TRBJ2-5	CATSAPEQGTETQYF
TRBV30	NA	TRBJ2-5	CAWVEGGVGGTQYF
TRBV19	NA	TRBJ2-1	CATVSGGNYNEQFF
TRBV7-2	NA	TRBJ2-5	CASSSRAGGQIGTQYF
TRBV10-3	NA	TRBJ2-3	CAISERQVGTDTQYF
TRBV29-1	once	TRBJ1-3	CSVTSGQGAAGNTIYF
TRBV27	few	TRBJ2-2	CASGSGQISWELFF
TRBV11-2	NA	TRBJ2-2	CASSPRQILTTGELFF
TRBV4-1	NA	TRBJ2-4	CASSQVRGRKDF
TRBV5-8	once	TRBJ2-3	CASSSRTSGASTQYF
TRBV7-3	NA	TRBJ2-1	CASSLLSGGGYNEQFF
TRBV10-3	once	TRBJ1-5	CAIATGDNQPQHF
TRBV29-1	NA	TRBJ1-5	CSVQTGGNQPQHF
TRBV7-8	NA	TRBJ2-7	CASSFRRNSYEQYF
TRBV14	NA	TRBJ2-7	CASSHLYRRDRSYEQYF
TRBV24-1	NA	TRBJ2-7	CARRTGSVSEQYF